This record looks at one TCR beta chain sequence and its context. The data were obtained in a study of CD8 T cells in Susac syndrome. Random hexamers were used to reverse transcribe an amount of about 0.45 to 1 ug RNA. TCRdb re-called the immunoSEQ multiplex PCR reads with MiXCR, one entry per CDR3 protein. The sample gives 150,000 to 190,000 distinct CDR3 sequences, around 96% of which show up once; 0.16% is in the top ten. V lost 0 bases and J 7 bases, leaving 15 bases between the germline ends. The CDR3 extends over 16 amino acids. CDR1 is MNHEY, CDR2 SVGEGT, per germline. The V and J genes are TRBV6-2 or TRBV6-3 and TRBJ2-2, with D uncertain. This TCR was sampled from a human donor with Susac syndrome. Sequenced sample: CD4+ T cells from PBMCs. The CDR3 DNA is TGTGCCAGCAGTTACTCCCGAAGGGCATGGGGCGGGGAGCTGTTTTTT. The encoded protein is CASSYSRRAWGGELFF.